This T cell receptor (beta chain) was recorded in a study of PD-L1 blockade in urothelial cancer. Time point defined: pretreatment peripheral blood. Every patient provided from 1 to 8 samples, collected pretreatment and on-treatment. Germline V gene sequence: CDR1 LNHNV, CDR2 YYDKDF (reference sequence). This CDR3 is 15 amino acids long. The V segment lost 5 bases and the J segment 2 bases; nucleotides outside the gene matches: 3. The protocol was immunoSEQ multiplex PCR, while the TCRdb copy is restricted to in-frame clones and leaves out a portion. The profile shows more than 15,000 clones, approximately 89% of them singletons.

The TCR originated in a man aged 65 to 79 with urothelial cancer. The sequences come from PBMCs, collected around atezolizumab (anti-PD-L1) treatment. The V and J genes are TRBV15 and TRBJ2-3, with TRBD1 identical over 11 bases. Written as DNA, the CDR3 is TGTGCCACCAGCGATGGACAGGGGGCCACAGATACGCAGTATTTT. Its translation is CATSDGQGATDTQYF. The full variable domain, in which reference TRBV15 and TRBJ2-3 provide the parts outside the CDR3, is DAMVIQNPRYQVTQFGKPVTLSCSQTLNHNVMYWYQQKSSQAPKLLFHYYDKDFNNEADTPDNFQSRRPNTSFCFLDIRSPGLGDTAMYLCATSDGQGATDTQYFGPGTRLTVL.